This T cell receptor (beta chain) was observed in a study of cytomegalovirus exposure and HLA in healthy donors. Study-level results: Productive status was seen about 87% or about 30% of the time for most TCR beta V segments in an earlier analysis.

This clone was seen a single time. Its target is not known. Trimming cost V 5 bases and J 7 bases, with 11 bases left between them. The germline V gene encodes CDR1 LNHDA and CDR2 SQIVND (reference sequence). The CDR3 runs to 13 residues. The PCR ran on 60 Vbeta and 13 Jbeta primers. Sequenced by immunoSEQ multiplex PCR; TCRdb stores in-frame clones only, minus some. The data contain about 170,000 clones, around 80% of them singletons. The chain employs TRBV19 and TRBJ1-4; D unclear. The TCR was taken from a male donor in good health and CMV-seronegative. Sequenced: PBMCs. This chain's CDR3 is CASSYRDTEKLFF. The DNA of the CDR3 is TGTGCCAGTAGTTATCGCGATACTGAAAAACTGTTTTTT.